This section outlines one T cell receptor (beta chain) sequence together with its context. Antigen specificity is unknown. It was genomic DNA that served as the template for profiling TCR beta VDJ and CDR3. TCRdb independently ran MiXCR on the reads; one entry per CDR3 protein. The table records 350,000 to 450,000 distinct CDR3 sequences, 65% to 80% of them present only once. This entry belongs to a study of CD8+CD57+ T cells in acquired aplastic anemia. Study summary: Healthy-donor CD4+ cells averaged about 10 million reads. Study-level findings and limits: There were over 25 CD8+ CDR3 sequences that occurred in both patients and controls.

The CDR3 has 12 amino acids. The V gene lost 5 bases and the J gene lost 1 base, with 5 bases spanning the gap. The chain is built from TRBV12-3 or TRBV12-4 and TRBJ1-2; D is undetermined. The sequencing sample was made of sorted CD4+, CD8+, or CD8+CD57+ T cells (not recorded which) from PBMCs. This TCR was recovered from a human donor in good health, serving as a control. The CDR3 region is CASSRFNYGYTF. CDR3 nucleotides: TGTGCCAGCAGTCGATTTAACTATGGCTACACCTTC.